This TCR beta chain was sequenced in a study of technical replicates of blood from a few donors. Assay used: immunoSEQ multiplex PCR; TCRdb lists only in-frame clones, some missing. The sample has just over 75,000 clones; approximately 93% are singletons. V dropped 4 bases and J dropped 4; count of bases not matched to a gene: 8. Germline-derived CDR1 and CDR2 are SGHAT and FQNNGV. The CDR3 is made up of 16 amino acids. The receptor was derived from a human donor in good health. This rearrangement joins TRBV11-2 to TRBJ2-2; 8 bases align to TRBD1. Sequences were obtained from T cells isolated from PBMCs. CDR3 residues: CASSSRTGSSTGELFF. In nucleotides, the CDR3 is TGTGCCAGCAGCTCCAGGACAGGGTCGTCCACCGGGGAGCTGTTTTTT.